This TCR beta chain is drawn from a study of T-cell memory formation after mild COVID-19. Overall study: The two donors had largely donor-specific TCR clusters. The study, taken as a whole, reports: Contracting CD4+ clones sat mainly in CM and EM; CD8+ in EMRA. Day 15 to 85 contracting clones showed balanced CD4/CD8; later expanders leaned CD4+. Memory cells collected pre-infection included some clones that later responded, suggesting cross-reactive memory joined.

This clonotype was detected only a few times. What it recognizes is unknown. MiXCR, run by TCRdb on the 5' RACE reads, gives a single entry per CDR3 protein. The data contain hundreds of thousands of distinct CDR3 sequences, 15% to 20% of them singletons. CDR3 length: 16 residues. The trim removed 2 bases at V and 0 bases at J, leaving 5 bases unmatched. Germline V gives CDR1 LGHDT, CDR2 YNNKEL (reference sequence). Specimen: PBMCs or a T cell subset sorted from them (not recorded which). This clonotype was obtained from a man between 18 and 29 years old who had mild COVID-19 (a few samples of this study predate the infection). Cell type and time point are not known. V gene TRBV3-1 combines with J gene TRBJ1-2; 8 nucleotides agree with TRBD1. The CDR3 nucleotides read TGTGCCAGCAGCCAACATGACAGGGGTTCTAACTATGGCTACACCTTC. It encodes CASSQHDRGSNYGYTF.